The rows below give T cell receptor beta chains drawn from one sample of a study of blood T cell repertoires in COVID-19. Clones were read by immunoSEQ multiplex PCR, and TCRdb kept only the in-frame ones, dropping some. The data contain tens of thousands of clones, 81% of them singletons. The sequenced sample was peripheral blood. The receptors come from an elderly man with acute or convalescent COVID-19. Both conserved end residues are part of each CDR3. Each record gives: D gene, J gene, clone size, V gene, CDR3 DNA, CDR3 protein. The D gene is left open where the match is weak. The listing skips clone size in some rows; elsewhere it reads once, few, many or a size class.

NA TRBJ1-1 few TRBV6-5 TGTGCCAGCAGTTACTCGGTGGGCAGGGGCTACACTGAAGCTTTCTTT CASSYSVGRGYTEAFF
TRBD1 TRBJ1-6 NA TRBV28 TGTGCCAGCAGTTTAGTGGACAGGGGCCCTAATTCACCCCTCCACTTT CASSLVDRGPNSPLHF
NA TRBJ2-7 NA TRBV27 TGTGCCAGCAGTGTACAAATTTCCTACGAGCAGTACTTC CASSVQISYEQYF
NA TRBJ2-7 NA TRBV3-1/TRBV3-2 TGTGCCAGCAGCCCTCTGGTGAGGACTGGGGTTGGCGAGCAGTACTTC CASSPLVRTGVGEQYF
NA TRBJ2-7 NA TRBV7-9 TGTGCCAGCAGCCACAGGGCCTCCTACGAGCAGTACTTC CASSHRASYEQYF
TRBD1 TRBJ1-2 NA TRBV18 TGTGCCAGCTCATCGACAGGGAATAAAGGCTACACCTTC CASSSTGNKGYTF
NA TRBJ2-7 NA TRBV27 TGTGCCAGCAGTTTAAACCGAGCGGGTCTCTACGAGCAGTACTTC CASSLNRAGLYEQYF
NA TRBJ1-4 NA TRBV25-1 TGTGCCAGCAGTGAATTAGGGGAGGGGAATGAAAAACTGTTTTTT CASSELGEGNEKLFF
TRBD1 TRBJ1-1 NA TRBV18 TGTGCCAGCTCGCGGGGAACTAGGACAGGGGGAATTACTGAAGCTTTCTTT CASSRGTRTGGITEAFF
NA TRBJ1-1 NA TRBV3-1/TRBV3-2 TGTGCCAGCAGCCAAGCGGCAGGGAACACTGAAGCTTTCTTT CASSQAAGNTEAFF
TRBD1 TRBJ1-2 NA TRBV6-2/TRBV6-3 TGTGCCAGCAGTCCACCGGGACAGGGCCTCTCCTATGGCTACACCTTC CASSPPGQGLSYGYTF
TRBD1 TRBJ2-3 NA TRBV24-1 TGTGCCACCAGTGAGGCAGGGGGCTTAGATACGCAGTATTTT CATSEAGGLDTQYF
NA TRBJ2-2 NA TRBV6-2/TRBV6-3 TGTGCCAGCAGTTACGGCAGATACACCGGGGAGCTGTTTTTT CASSYGRYTGELFF
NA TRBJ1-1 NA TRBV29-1 TGCAGCGTTGGGGGGGTCGGACGGAGACTTGAAGCTTTCTTT CSVGGVGRRLEAFF
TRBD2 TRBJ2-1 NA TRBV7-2 TGTGCCAGCGCATTGGCACGGGAGGCGGATGAGCAGTTCTTC CASALAREADEQFF
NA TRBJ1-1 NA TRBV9 TGTGCCAGCAGCGTAGGGCCCAGGGGAGATACTGAAGCTTTCTTT CASSVGPRGDTEAFF
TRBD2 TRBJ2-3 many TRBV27 TGTGCCAGCAGTGTCAGCGGGAGGGGCACAGATACGCAGTATTTT CASSVSGRGTDTQYF
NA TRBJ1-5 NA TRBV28 TGTGCCAGCAGTTTAACAGTAGAGCCCCAGCATTTT CASSLTVEPQHF
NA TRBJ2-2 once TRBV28 TGTGCCAGCAGGACAGGGAGGACCGGGGAGCTGTTTTTT CASRTGRTGELFF
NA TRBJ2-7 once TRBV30 TGTGCCTGGAGTGTGGAATCAGGCTCTAAGAACGAGCAGTACTTC CAWSVESGSKNEQYF
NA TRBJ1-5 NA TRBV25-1 TGTGCCAGCAGTGCTATCAATCAGCCCCAGCATTTT CASSAINQPQHF
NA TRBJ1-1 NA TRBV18 TGTGCCAGCTCACCACAGCGGATGGGGGGGGATACTGAAGCTTTCTTT CASSPQRMGGDTEAFF
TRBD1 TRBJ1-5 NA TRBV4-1 TGCGCCAGCAGCCCCCGGGACAGGGGACCTTATAGCAATCAGCCCCAGCATTTT CASSPRDRGPYSNQPQHF